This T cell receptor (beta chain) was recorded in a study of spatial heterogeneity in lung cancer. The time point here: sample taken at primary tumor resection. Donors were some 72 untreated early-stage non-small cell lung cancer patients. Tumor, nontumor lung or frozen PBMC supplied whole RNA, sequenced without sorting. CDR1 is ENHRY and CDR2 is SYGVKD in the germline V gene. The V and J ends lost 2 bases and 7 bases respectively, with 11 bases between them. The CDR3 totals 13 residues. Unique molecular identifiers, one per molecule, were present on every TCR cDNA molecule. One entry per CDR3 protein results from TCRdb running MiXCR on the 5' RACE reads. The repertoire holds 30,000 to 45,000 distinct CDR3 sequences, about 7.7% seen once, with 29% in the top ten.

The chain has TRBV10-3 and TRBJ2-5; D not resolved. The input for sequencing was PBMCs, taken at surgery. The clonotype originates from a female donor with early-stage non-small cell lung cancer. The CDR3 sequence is CAISEGSRGTQYF. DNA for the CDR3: TGTGCCATCAGTGAGGGATCACGAGGGACCCAGTACTTC.